Presented here are 27 T cell receptor beta chains from one specimen sequenced in a study of human T cells and chemical hapten exposure. It was unfractionated whole blood from which total RNA was extracted. MiXCR, applied by TCRdb to the 5' RACE reads, yields one record per CDR3 protein. The sample carries 95,000 to 120,000 distinct CDR3 sequences, around 20% recorded once. Receptor source: a human donor in good health.

The chain is built from TRBV29-1 and TRBJ1-1; D is undetermined. The CDR3 contains 12 residues. Germline CDR1 is SQVTM and CDR2 is ANQGSEA. V was shortened by 3 bases and J by 1 base, with 6 bases between the two germline ends. The CDR3 region has the DNA TGCAGCGTTGACGAGGGGAACACTGAAGCTTTCTTT. This codes for CSVDEGNTEAFF.

This clonotype has more than one count but fewer than ten. The gene calls are TRBV7-9 and TRBJ1-4, with 9 nucleotides matching TRBD1. CDR1 SEHNR and CDR2 FQNEAQ come from the germline V gene (reference sequence). The V gene end was trimmed by 5 bases and the J gene end by 8 bases; junction bases not matched to a gene: 6. The CDR3 is made up of 14 amino acids. CDR3 nucleotides: TGTGCCAGCAGCATGGACAGGGGAGGAGAAAAACTGTTTTTT. Protein: CASSMDRGGEKLFF.

This chain uses TRBV27 with TRBJ1-1; perhaps TRBD1 as D (6 bases). Germline V gene sequence: CDR1 MNHEY, CDR2 SMNVEV (reference sequence). The CDR3 consists of 14 residues. Trimming took off 8 bases at V and 2 bases at J, with 15 bases between the two ends. The CDR3 sequence: CASGSVRGNTEAFF. The CDR3 nucleotides read TGTGCCAGCGGCTCTGTCAGGGGTAACACTGAAGCTTTCTTT.

This clonotype was found many times. The chain combines TRBV20-1 with TRBJ2-2, with D perhaps TRBD2 (6 bases). The CDR3 is 14 amino acids. The germline gives CDR1 DFQATT, CDR2 SNEGSKA (reference sequence). The germline V and J ends were trimmed by 2 bases and 5 bases, with 12 bases remaining between them. The CDR3 here is CSARRDFRTGELFF. CDR3 DNA: TGCAGTGCTAGAAGGGACTTCCGTACCGGGGAGCTGTTTTTT.

The rearrangement joins TRBV12-3 or TRBV12-4 to TRBJ2-5; 7 bases agree with TRBD1. The V segment lost 5 bases and the J segment 2 bases; nucleotides outside the gene matches: 2. The CDR3 consists of 13 residues. The CDR3 loop is CASSRTGQETQYF. The CDR3 coding sequence is TGTGCCAGCAGTCGGACAGGACAAGAGACCCAGTACTTC.

J is TRBJ1-2 and V is TRBV28; maybe TRBD1 (6 bases). CDR1 and CDR2 (germline): MDHEN, SYDVKM. The CDR3 is made up of 13 amino acids. V was cut by 3 bases and J by 6 bases, with 11 bases left in between. The CDR3 sequence is CASSFRGRDGYTF. In DNA, the CDR3 is TGTGCCAGCAGTTTCCGGGGGCGCGATGGCTACACCTTC.

J is TRBJ2-7 and V is TRBV5-1; tentatively, D is TRBD1 (6 bases). Trimming took off 4 bases at V and 3 bases at J, with 11 bases between the two ends. This CDR3 region has 13 residues. Germline lookup yields CDR1 SGHRS and CDR2 YFSETQ. CDR3 in DNA: TGCGCCAGCAGCCCCTTAGGGGGCTACGAGCAGTACTTC. It is translated as CASSPLGGYEQYF.

The V and J genes are TRBV5-1 and TRBJ2-2, with TRBD1 matching 11 bases. Losses at the gene ends were 5 bases for V and 4 bases for J; bases not matched to a gene: 4. The CDR3 has 15 amino acids. Per germline, CDR1 SGHRS and CDR2 YFSETQ. The CDR3 sequence: CASRSGTGGTGELFF. In nucleotides, the CDR3 is TGCGCCAGCAGATCCGGGACAGGGGGCACCGGGGAGCTGTTTTTT.

This chain links TRBV6-5 with TRBJ2-1, with D tentatively TRBD2 (5 bases). The CDR3 is made up of 14 amino acids. Germline CDR1 reads MNHEY; CDR2 reads SVGAGI. Trimming took 0 bases from V and 8 from J, leaving 11 bases between them. In DNA, the CDR3 is TGTGCCAGCAGTTACTCGACTTCCGGGGATGAGCAGTTCTTC. Translating it yields CASSYSTSGDEQFF.

This clonotype showed up just a few times. This chain links TRBV28 with TRBJ2-3, with D perhaps matching TRBD1 (6 bases). Trimming took off 3 bases at V and 11 bases at J, with 9 bases between the two ends. CDR3 length: 11 amino acids. CDR1 MDHEN and CDR2 SYDVKM come from the germline V gene. CDR3 residues: CASSLGARQYF. As DNA, the CDR3 is TGTGCCAGCAGTTTGGGGGCGAGGCAGTATTTT.

There are a few counts of this clonotype. The chain has TRBV6-5 and TRBJ1-1, with no clear D. Trimming cost V 6 bases and J 5 bases, with 10 bases left between them. The CDR3 length is 12 residues. Germline assignment: CDR1 MNHEY and CDR2 SVGAGI. This CDR3 is CASSLESTEAFF. The CDR3 DNA sequence: TGTGCCAGCAGCCTCGAATCAACTGAAGCTTTCTTT.

The V call is TRBV7-6, the J call TRBJ1-1; TRBD1 matches 9 bases. Germline loops: CDR1 SGHVS, CDR2 FNYEAQ. The J segment lost 4 bases and the V segment lost 1 base, leaving 4 bases of the junction unmatched. The CDR3 has 15 amino acids. The DNA for the CDR3 is TGTGCCAGCAGCTTAGTAGGACAGGGGACCACTGAAGCTTTCTTT. Residues: CASSLVGQGTTEAFF.

The chain couples TRBV4-1 to TRBJ2-1; 12 nucleotides align to TRBD2. The CDR3 loop spans 16 amino acids. V was clipped by 5 bases and J by 8 bases; unmatched bases: 10. Looked up from germline, CDR1 is MGHRA and CDR2 is YSYEKL. In DNA, the CDR3 is TGCGCCAGCAGCAAAAGACTAGCGGGAGTGGTCGATGAGCAGTTCTTC. This codes for CASSKRLAGVVDEQFF.

The CDR3 here is CASSPRTGGIDEQYF. The CDR3, as DNA: TGTGCCAGCAGTCCAAGGACAGGGGGCATCGACGAGCAGTACTTC. This rearrangement joins TRBV27 to TRBJ2-7, with 11 bases matching TRBD1. From germline, CDR1 is MNHEY and CDR2 SMNVEV (reference sequence). V was pared by 5 bases and J by 5 bases, with 8 bases of the junction left unmatched. The CDR3 runs to 15 residues.

J is TRBJ2-5 and V is TRBV18; D gene unclear. The CDR3 is made up of 15 amino acids. Per the germline V gene, CDR1 is KGHSH and CDR2 is LQKENI. The V gene lost 3 bases and the J gene lost 3 bases, with 14 bases spanning the gap. Here the CDR3 DNA reads TGTGCCAGCTCACCCTACGTGGAGAGTGAAGAGACCCAGTACTTC. Its translation is CASSPYVESEETQYF.

The V call is TRBV20-1, the J call TRBJ2-1, with D possibly called TRBD1 or TRBD2 (5 bases each). V gave up 7 bases and J gave up 9 bases, with 10 bases separating them. The CDR3 is made up of 10 amino acids. The germline CDR1 and CDR2 sequences are DFQATT and SNEGSKA (reference sequence). CDR3 sequence reads: CSGDGTEQFF. DNA for the CDR3: TGCAGTGGGGACGGGACTGAGCAGTTCTTC.

The rearrangement joins TRBV29-1 to TRBJ2-7; maybe TRBD2 (5 bases). The V and J ends lost 6 bases and 6 bases respectively, with 18 bases between them. The CDR3 totals 13 residues. CDR1 and CDR2 (germline): SQVTM, ANQGSEA. CDR3: CSVARPLSGEQYF. The CDR3 DNA reads as TGCAGCGTGGCCCGACCTTTGAGCGGCGAGCAGTACTTC.

The rearrangement joins TRBV28 to TRBJ2-1; D is possibly TRBD2 (7 bases). In germline, CDR1 is MDHEN, CDR2 SYDVKM. V lost 2 bases and J 4 bases, leaving 12 bases between the germline ends. The CDR3 runs to 15 residues. The CDR3 here is CASSLGGAGYNEQFF. The CDR3 region has the DNA TGTGCCAGCAGTTTAGGGGGGGCGGGATACAATGAGCAGTTCTTC.

The chain has TRBV12-3 or TRBV12-4 and TRBJ1-5; D remains ambiguous. The V gene lost 6 bases and the J gene lost 5 bases, with 8 bases spanning the gap. CDR3 length: 12 amino acids. The CDR3 coding sequence is TGTGCCAGCAGCCTCAAGTATCAGCCCCAGCATTTT. Its translation: CASSLKYQPQHF.

V usage is TRBV29-1 and J usage is TRBJ1-1; unclear D gene. CDR1 and CDR2 from the germline V gene are SQVTM and ANQGSEA. The CDR3 extends over 12 amino acids. V lost 6 bases and J lost 1, with 9 bases in between. CDR3 amino acids: CSVSTPNTEAFF. CDR3 coding DNA: TGCAGCGTCTCGACGCCGAACACTGAAGCTTTCTTT.

This sequence joins TRBV5-1 and TRBJ2-1; the match to TRBD2 covers 11 bases. CDR1 and CDR2 (germline): SGHRS, YFSETQ. The ends lost 0 bases at V and 7 bases at J; junction bases unmatched: 6. The CDR3 loop spans 16 amino acids. In DNA form, the CDR3 reads TGCGCCAGCAGCTTGGGACTAGCGGGAAGGGGGAATGAGCAGTTCTTC. This translates into CASSLGLAGRGNEQFF.

V and J are TRBV6-2 or TRBV6-3 and TRBJ2-2, with 14 positions matching TRBD2. The CDR3 sequence is 20 residues long. With 2 bases clipped from V and 4 bases from J, the junction kept 12 bases outside the gene matches. Germline V gives CDR1 MNHEY, CDR2 SVGEGT. The CDR3 loop is CASSYRRSGTSGRSTGELFF. CDR3 sequence (DNA): TGTGCCAGCAGTTACCGACGTTCCGGGACTAGCGGGAGATCCACCGGGGAGCTGTTTTTT.

This chain uses TRBV11-2 with TRBJ1-5, with 7 positions matching TRBD1. Germline V gene data show CDR1 as SGHAT and CDR2 as FQNNGV. Trimming took 5 bases from V and 4 from J; bases not matched to a gene: 5. The CDR3 runs 14 residues. The CDR3 DNA reads TGTGCCAGCAGCATTAAACAGGGGAATCAGCCCCAGCATTTT. Protein sequence: CASSIKQGNQPQHF.

V usage is TRBV11-2 and J usage is TRBJ2-5; D possibly matches TRBD1 or TRBD2 (5 bases each). V was pared by 5 bases and J by 2 bases, with 15 bases between. Germline-derived CDR1 and CDR2 are SGHAT and FQNNGV. The CDR3 is 15 amino acids. The CDR3: CASSRYGAGQETQYF. CDR3 in DNA: TGTGCCAGCAGCAGATACGGGGCAGGACAAGAGACCCAGTACTTC.

The table lists this clonotype with many counts. The chain is built from TRBV6-6 and TRBJ1-4; no firm D call. The CDR3 runs to 17 residues. The V end lost 0 bases, the J end lost 8 bases, and 19 bases lay between the germline ends. Germline loops: CDR1 MNHNY, CDR2 SVGAGI (reference sequence). CDR3 amino acids: CASSYSISGGWNEKLFF. The CDR3 bases are TGTGCCAGCAGTTACTCGATCTCAGGAGGGTGGAACGAAAAACTGTTTTTT.

V and J are TRBV7-9 and TRBJ1-6; 7 bases align to TRBD1. Germline V CDR1 and CDR2: SEHNR, FQNEAQ (reference sequence). The ends lost 6 bases at V and 0 bases at J; junction bases unmatched: 8. The CDR3 extends over 17 amino acids. CDR3 sequence (DNA): TGTGCCAGCAGGGGAGGGGGCGGGAGCTCCTATAATTCACCCCTCCACTTT. It encodes CASRGGGGSSYNSPLHF.

This clonotype was seen a handful of times. The chain couples TRBV27 to TRBJ1-1; D unresolved. CDR3 length: 15 residues. Germline V lookup: CDR1 MNHEY, CDR2 SMNVEV (reference sequence). Trimming left V 3 bases short and J 1 base short, with 12 bases between. The CDR3 sequence: CASSLLGYPNTEAFF. CDR3 in DNA: TGTGCCAGCAGTTTGCTTGGGTACCCGAACACTGAAGCTTTCTTT.